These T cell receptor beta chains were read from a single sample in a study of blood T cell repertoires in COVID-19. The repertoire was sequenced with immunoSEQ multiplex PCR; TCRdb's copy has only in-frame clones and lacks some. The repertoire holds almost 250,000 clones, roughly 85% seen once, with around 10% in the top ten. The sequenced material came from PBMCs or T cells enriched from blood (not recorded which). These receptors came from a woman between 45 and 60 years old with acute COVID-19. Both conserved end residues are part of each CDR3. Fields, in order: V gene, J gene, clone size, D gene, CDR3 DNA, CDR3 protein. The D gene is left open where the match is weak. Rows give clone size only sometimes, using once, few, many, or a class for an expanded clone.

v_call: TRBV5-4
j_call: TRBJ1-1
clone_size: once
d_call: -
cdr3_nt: TGTGCCAGCAGCTTACAGGTTGCGAACACTGAAGCTTTCTTT
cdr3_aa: CASSLQVANTEAFF

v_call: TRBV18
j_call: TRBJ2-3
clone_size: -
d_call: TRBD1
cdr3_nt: TGTGCCAGCTCACCACCAACAGGGGGAGCGCGAGATACGCAGTATTTT
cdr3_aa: CASSPPTGGARDTQYF

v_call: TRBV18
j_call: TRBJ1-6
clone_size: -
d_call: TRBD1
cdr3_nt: TGTGCCAGCTCAAATACGACAGGGATTTCACCCCTCCACTTT
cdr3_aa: CASSNTTGISPLHF

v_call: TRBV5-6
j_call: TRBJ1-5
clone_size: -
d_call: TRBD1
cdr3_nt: TGTGCCAGCAGCTGGGGACAGGGCGGTCAGCCCCAGCATTTT
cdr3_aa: CASSWGQGGQPQHF

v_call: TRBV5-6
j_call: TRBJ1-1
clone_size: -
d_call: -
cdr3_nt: TGTGCCAGCAGTTTCTCAGGGGCTAACGCTGAAGCTTTCTTT
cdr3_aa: CASSFSGANAEAFF

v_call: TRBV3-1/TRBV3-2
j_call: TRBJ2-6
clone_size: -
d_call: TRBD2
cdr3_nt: TGTGCCAGCAGCCTCACTAGGGTAGCGGGCTACTCTGGGGCCAACGTCCTGACTTTC
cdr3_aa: CASSLTRVAGYSGANVLTF

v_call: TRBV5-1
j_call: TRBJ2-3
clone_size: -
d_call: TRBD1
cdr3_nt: TGCGCCAGCAGCTTGGGACAGGGAATAGCAGATACGCAGTATTTT
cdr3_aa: CASSLGQGIADTQYF

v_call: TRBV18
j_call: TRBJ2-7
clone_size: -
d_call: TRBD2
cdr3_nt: TGTGCCAGCTCACCCTTACTAGCGGGGGGACCATTGGCCTACGAGCAGTACTTC
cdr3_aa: CASSPLLAGGPLAYEQYF

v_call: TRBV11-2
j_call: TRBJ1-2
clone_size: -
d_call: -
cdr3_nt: TGTGCCAGCAGCTTAGAAGGGACACCGCGGGGCTACACCTTC
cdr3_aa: CASSLEGTPRGYTF

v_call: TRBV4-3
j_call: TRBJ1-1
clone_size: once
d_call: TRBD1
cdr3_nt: TGCGCCAGCAGCCACCCGGGACAGGGGGCGAACACTGAAGCTTTCTTT
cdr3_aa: CASSHPGQGANTEAFF